These 28 T cell receptor beta chains came from one sample sequenced in a study of blood T cell repertoires in COVID-19. Profiling relied on immunoSEQ multiplex PCR, and the TCRdb table lists in-frame clones only, not all of them. The repertoire includes about 370,000 clones, approximately 91% of them detected once, and about 0.78% sits in the top ten. The sequenced sample was PBMCs or T cells enriched from blood (not recorded which). The receptors derive from a woman aged 40-49 years who had been exposed to COVID-19.

V gene TRBV5-1 combines with J gene TRBJ1-3; D is uncertain. CDR3 size: 13 residues. Deletions cut 4 bases from V and 7 bases from J, with 12 bases between. The germline V gene encodes CDR1 SGHRS and CDR2 YFSETQ. The chain's CDR3 is CASSHEPGNTIYF. The CDR3 DNA reads TGCGCCAGCAGCCACGAACCGGGGAACACCATATATTTT.

The genes are TRBV10-2 and TRBJ2-7; perhaps TRBD1 as D (7 bases). This CDR3 spans 14 amino acids. V lost 4 bases, J lost 3 bases, and 13 bases lay in between. From germline, CDR1 is WSHSY and CDR2 SAAADI. This CDR3 is CASSARGDHYEQYF. The CDR3 region has the DNA TGCGCCAGCAGTGCCAGGGGGGATCACTACGAGCAGTACTTC.

The chain recombines TRBV7-8 with TRBJ2-2, with 10 bases fitting TRBD2. Germline values: CDR1 SGHVS, CDR2 FQNEAQ. Trimming cost V 4 bases and J 4 bases; bases outside gene matches: 6. The CDR3 is 16 amino acids. CDR3 DNA: TGTGCCAGCAGCTCTAGCGGGAGTCTCGTCACCGGGGAGCTGTTTTTT. Translated: CASSSSGSLVTGELFF. The complete variable domain, with remaining parts taken from reference TRBV7-8 and TRBJ2-2, reads GAGVSQSPRYKVAKRGQDVALRCDPISGHVSLFWYQQALGQGPEFLTYFQNEAQLDKSGLPSDRFFAERPEGSVSTLKIQRTQQEDSAVYLCASSSSGSLVTGELFFGEGSRLTVL.

CDR3 DNA sequence: TGTGCCAGCAGCTCGAGGACTAGCGGGAGTACCGAGCAGTACTTC. This sequence encodes CASSSRTSGSTEQYF. The rearrangement links TRBV7-9 to TRBJ2-7, with 13 bases matching TRBD2. The germline V gene has CDR1 SEHNR and CDR2 FQNEAQ (reference sequence). J gave up 6 bases and V 4 bases, and 6 bases lay outside the gene matches. The length of the CDR3 is 15 residues.

The J gene is TRBJ1-1, the V gene TRBV29-1, with D possibly matching TRBD1 (6 bases). Germline CDR1 is SQVTM and CDR2 is ANQGSEA. V was shortened by 5 bases and J by 5 bases, with 18 bases between the two germline ends. This CDR3 has 14 amino acids. The chain's CDR3 is CSVQISSQGTEAFF. CDR3 nucleotides: TGCAGCGTTCAGATCAGCAGCCAGGGGACTGAAGCTTTCTTT.

V gene TRBV11-2 combines with J gene TRBJ2-2; 8 nucleotides match TRBD1. From germline, CDR1 is SGHAT and CDR2 FQNNGV. The V segment lost 5 bases and the J segment 6 bases; nucleotides outside the gene matches: 8. This CDR3 has 15 residues. The CDR3 is CASSPGQGSSGELFF. The CDR3 DNA reads TGTGCCAGCAGCCCCGGACAGGGCTCATCCGGGGAGCTGTTTTTT.

The chain combines TRBV6-5 with TRBJ2-2, with D unclear. The germline V gene encodes CDR1 MNHEY and CDR2 SVGAGI. This CDR3 spans 12 amino acids. V lost 4 bases and J 5 bases, leaving 5 bases between the germline ends. The CDR3 reads CASSSVTGELFF. The CDR3 bases are TGTGCCAGCAGTTCGGTGACCGGGGAGCTGTTTTTT.

To note about this clone: One junction end disagrees with the germline gene, perhaps due to a read error. The chain couples TRBV7-2 to TRBJ2-5, with D perhaps TRBD2 (6 bases). The CDR3 sequence is 17 residues long. Germline V gives CDR1 SGHTA, CDR2 FQGNSA. CDR3 protein: CASSLAGTGLTQRTQYF. The CDR3, as DNA: TGTGCCAGCAGCCTAGCCGGGACGGGACTTACGCAACGGACCCAGTACTTC.

The chain carries TRBV27 and TRBJ1-1, with D perhaps matching TRBD1 (5 bases). V was pared by 4 bases and J by 5 bases, with 23 bases between. Per germline, CDR1 MNHEY and CDR2 SMNVEV (reference sequence). The CDR3 has 17 amino acids. The CDR3 protein is CASSSVRDSQKSTEAFF. For the CDR3, the DNA is TGTGCCAGCAGTTCAGTCAGGGATAGTCAAAAGTCAACTGAAGCTTTCTTT.

CDR3 amino acids: CATSDSGGVGYGYTF. The CDR3 DNA reads as TGTGCCACCAGTGATTCAGGGGGCGTAGGCTATGGCTACACCTTC. The genes are TRBV24-1 and TRBJ1-2; 8 bases fit TRBD1. Germline CDR1 reads KGHDR; CDR2 reads SFDVKD. Losses at the gene ends were 2 bases for V and 4 bases for J; bases not matched to a gene: 5. CDR3 size: 15 residues.

In DNA, the CDR3 is TGCAGCGCATTGACAGGGCGGAACACTGAAGCTTTCTTT. This codes for CSALTGRNTEAFF. The V call is TRBV29-1, the J call TRBJ1-1; 7 bases agree with TRBD1. CDR3 size: 13 residues. With V trimmed by 7 bases and J by 1 base, 6 bases remained unmatched. Per germline, CDR1 SQVTM and CDR2 ANQGSEA.

The J gene is TRBJ1-6, the V gene TRBV7-9, with 10 bases identical to TRBD1. Unmatched junction bases numbered 8, after V lost 5 bases and J lost 4 bases. CDR1 and CDR2 (germline): SEHNR, FQNEAQ (reference sequence). The CDR3 length is 17 residues. The CDR3 DNA reads TGTGCCAGCAGCCGCTCGGGACAGGGGACATATAATTCACCCCTCCACTTT. Its translation is CASSRSGQGTYNSPLHF.

The chain recombines TRBV7-2 with TRBJ2-3, with D possibly matching TRBD1 (5 bases). The ends were cut back, 1 base at V and 6 bases at J, with 11 bases in the middle. The CDR3 spans 14 residues. Germline CDR1 and CDR2: SGHTA and FQGNSA. The CDR3 is CASSLVQGMDTQYF. CDR3 sequence (DNA): TGTGCCAGCAGCTTAGTCCAGGGCATGGATACGCAGTATTTT.

The chain couples TRBV9 to TRBJ2-7, with D perhaps matching TRBD1 (6 bases). In germline, CDR1 is SGDLS, CDR2 YYNGEE. The V end lost 3 bases, the J end lost 6 bases, and 16 bases lay between the germline ends. CDR3 size: 14 residues. The CDR3 region is CASSAEPGEREQYF. CDR3 DNA: TGTGCCAGCAGCGCAGAACCAGGGGAGCGCGAGCAGTACTTC. The whole variable domain, remainder taken from reference TRBV9 and TRBJ2-7, is DSGVTQTPKHLITATGQRVTLRCSPRSGDLSVYWYQQSLDQGLQFLIQYYNGEERAKGNILERFSAQQFPDLHSELNLSSLELGDSALYFCASSAEPGEREQYFGPGTRLTVT.

V and J are TRBV5-1 and TRBJ2-1; TRBD2 aligns across 8 bases. Germline CDR1 reads SGHRS; CDR2 reads YFSETQ. CDR3 size: 18 residues. V lost 4 bases, J lost 7 bases, and 19 bases stayed unmatched. CDR3 coding DNA: TGCGCCAGCAGCCCGGGGGGGCGGGAGCCAGGAGCGGGAAATGAGCAGTTCTTC. It encodes CASSPGGREPGAGNEQFF.

This CDR3 is CASSPDRITDTQYF. The CDR3 region has the DNA TGTGCCAGCAGCCCGGACAGGATCACAGATACGCAGTATTTT. V gene TRBV27 combines with J gene TRBJ2-3; 7 bases map to TRBD1. The germline CDR1 and CDR2 sequences are MNHEY and SMNVEV (reference sequence). Germline trimming cut 6 bases from V and 2 bases from J; bases unmatched to any gene: 5. CDR3 size: 14 residues.

The rearrangement joins TRBV3-1 (or the pseudogene TRBV3-2) to TRBJ1-6; 7 bases fit TRBD1. The CDR3 spans 14 residues. CDR1 and CDR2 from the germline V gene are LGHDT and YNNKEL (reference sequence). J gave up 6 bases and V 6 bases, and 5 bases lay outside the gene matches. This chain's CDR3 is CASRAGQANSPLHF. The CDR3 nucleotides are TGTGCCAGCAGGGCCGGACAGGCTAATTCACCCCTCCACTTT.

The chain couples TRBV18 to TRBJ2-4; 8 positions match TRBD1. The V and J ends lost 6 bases and 0 bases, in that order; junction bases with no gene match: 10. CDR1 KGHSH and CDR2 LQKENI come from the germline V gene. The CDR3 loop spans 17 amino acids. In nucleotides, the CDR3 is TGTGCCAGCTCGACAACACGACAGGGGCTAGCCAAAAACATTCAGTACTTC. Its protein is CASSTTRQGLAKNIQYF.

The chain uses TRBV27 and TRBJ1-5, with D possibly TRBD1 on 5 matching bases. This CDR3 has 15 residues. CDR1 MNHEY and CDR2 SMNVEV come from the germline V gene (reference sequence). V was cut by 3 bases and J by 3 bases, with 12 bases left in between. CDR3 amino acids: CASSFSRVFNQPQHF. In DNA form, the CDR3 reads TGTGCCAGCAGTTTTAGCAGGGTATTCAATCAGCCCCAGCATTTT.

This chain connects TRBV2 to TRBJ2-7; possible D gene TRBD2, 6 bases. The V and J ends lost 8 bases and 1 base respectively, with 12 bases between them. CDR1 and CDR2 (germline): SNHLY, FYNNEI. This CDR3 is built from 13 residues. The CDR3 region is CASGGTESYEQYF. The CDR3 nucleotides read TGTGCCAGCGGAGGGACGGAGTCCTACGAGCAGTACTTC.

The J gene is TRBJ1-1, the V gene TRBV29-1; TRBD1 matches at 7 bases. The CDR3 covers 13 residues. The V gene's germline CDR1 is SQVTM and CDR2 ANQGSEA. The ends lost 3 bases at V and 7 bases at J; junction bases unmatched: 8. The CDR3 region is CSVDRTGEFEAFF. CDR3 sequence (DNA): TGCAGCGTTGATCGGACAGGCGAATTTGAAGCTTTCTTT.

This clone was counted between two and nine times. The rearrangement uses TRBV6-6 and TRBJ1-1; the match to TRBD1 covers 9 bases. Germline V CDR1 and CDR2: MNHNY, SVGAGI (reference sequence). The CDR3 length is 17 residues. V shed 5 bases and J 0 bases; nucleotides not matched to a gene: 10. CDR3 loop: CASSRPGQGVLNTEAFF. The CDR3 coding sequence is TGTGCCAGCAGTCGCCCGGGACAGGGCGTTTTGAACACTGAAGCTTTCTTT.

The chain combines TRBV5-1 with TRBJ1-1; possibly TRBD1 for D (6 bases). The V end was cut by 2 bases, the J end by 1 base, with 18 bases between. This CDR3 is 17 amino acids long. The germline V gene encodes CDR1 SGHRS and CDR2 YFSETQ. As DNA, the CDR3 is TGCGCCAGCAGCTTCGGGTGGGACATGGTGGGGAACACTGAAGCTTTCTTT. This sequence encodes CASSFGWDMVGNTEAFF.

Regarding this clone: One junction end does not reproduce the germline sequence, and a read error may be involved. The chain employs TRBV30 and TRBJ2-7, with D hard to call. CDR3 length: 12 residues. Germline V gene sequence: CDR1 GTSNPN, CDR2 SVGIG (reference sequence). The CDR3 sequence is CACIGSSHEQYF. The CDR3 DNA sequence: TGTGCCTGTATAGGTAGCTCCCACGAGCAGTACTTC.

The J gene is TRBJ1-1, the V gene TRBV7-3; D perhaps matches TRBD1 (6 bases). This CDR3 region has 13 residues. V was cut by 4 bases and J by 1 base, with 7 bases left in between. Per germline, CDR1 SGHTA and CDR2 FQGTGA. CDR3: CASSWGQNTEAFF. The CDR3 bases are TGTGCCAGCAGCTGGGGACAGAACACTGAAGCTTTCTTT.

CDR3 sequence: CASSLGGRDYGYTF. The CDR3 bases are TGTGCCAGCAGCTTGGGGGGCAGGGACTATGGCTACACCTTC. V gene TRBV5-4 combines with J gene TRBJ1-2; D possibly corresponds to TRBD1 (5 bases). The CDR3 totals 14 residues. Germline V lookup: CDR1 SGHNT, CDR2 YYREEE (reference sequence). Deletions cut 0 bases from V and 3 bases from J, with 9 bases between.

The chain has TRBV3-1 (or the pseudogene TRBV3-2) and TRBJ1-1; D is perhaps TRBD1 (5 bases). The CDR3 runs 14 residues. Germline CDR1 reads LGHDT; CDR2 reads YNNKEL (reference sequence). V was cut by 1 base and J by 4 bases, with 10 bases left in between. The CDR3 DNA sequence: TGTGCCAGCAGCCAAGGATTCGACAGCACTGAAGCTTTCTTT. It is translated as CASSQGFDSTEAFF.

The chain combines TRBV6-5 with TRBJ2-1; 9 nucleotides align to TRBD1. The ends lost 5 bases at V and 7 bases at J; junction bases unmatched: 9. The germline gives CDR1 MNHEY, CDR2 SVGAGI. The CDR3 length is 15 residues. The CDR3 sequence: CASSNPGQGRNEQFF. CDR3 sequence (DNA): TGTGCCAGCAGTAATCCGGGACAGGGTCGGAATGAGCAGTTCTTC.